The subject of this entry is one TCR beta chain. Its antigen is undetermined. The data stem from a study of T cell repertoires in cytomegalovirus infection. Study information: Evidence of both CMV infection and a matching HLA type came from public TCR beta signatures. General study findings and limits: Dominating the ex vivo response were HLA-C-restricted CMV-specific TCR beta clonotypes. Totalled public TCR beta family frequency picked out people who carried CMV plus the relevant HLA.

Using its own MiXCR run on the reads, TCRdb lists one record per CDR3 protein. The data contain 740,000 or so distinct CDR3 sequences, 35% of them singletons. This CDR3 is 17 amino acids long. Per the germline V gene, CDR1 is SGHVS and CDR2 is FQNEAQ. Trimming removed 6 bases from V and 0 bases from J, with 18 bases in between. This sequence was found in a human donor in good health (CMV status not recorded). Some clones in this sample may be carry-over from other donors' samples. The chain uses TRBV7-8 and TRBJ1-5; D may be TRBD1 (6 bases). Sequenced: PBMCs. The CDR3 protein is CASSRGPGANSNQPQHF. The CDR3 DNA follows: TGTGCCAGCAGTCGTGGGCCAGGGGCTAATAGCAATCAGCCCCAGCATTTT.